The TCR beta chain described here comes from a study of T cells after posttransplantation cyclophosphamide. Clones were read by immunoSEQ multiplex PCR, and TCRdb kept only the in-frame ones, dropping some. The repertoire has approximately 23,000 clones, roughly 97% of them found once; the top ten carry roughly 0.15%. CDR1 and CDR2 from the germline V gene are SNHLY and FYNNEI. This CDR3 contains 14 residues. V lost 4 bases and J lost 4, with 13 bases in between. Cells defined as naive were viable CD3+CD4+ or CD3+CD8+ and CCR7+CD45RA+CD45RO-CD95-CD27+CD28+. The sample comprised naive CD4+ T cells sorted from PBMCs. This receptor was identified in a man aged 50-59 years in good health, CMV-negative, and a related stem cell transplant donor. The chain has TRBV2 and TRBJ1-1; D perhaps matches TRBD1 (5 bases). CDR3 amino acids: CASSVGRATTEAFF. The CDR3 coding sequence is TGTGCCAGCAGTGTGGGCAGGGCGACCACTGAAGCTTTCTTT.